Sequencing of this TCR beta chain was carried out in a study of response to subunit inactivated influenza vaccine. Study-wide findings and caveats: The authors suggested that every seasonal influenza vaccination recruits few new T cells.

TCRdb reprocessed the RT-PCR reads with MiXCR, giving one entry per CDR3 protein. The table shows about 530,000 distinct CDR3 sequences, with 10% to 15% occurring only once. At least ten counts were recorded for this clonotype. The antigen remains undetermined. This receptor was identified in a man in his forties or fifties who received an inactivated influenza vaccine. The specimen comprised PBMCs from blood, sampled roughly 46 days after vaccination.

The CDR3 DNA follows: TGTGCCAGCAGCGCTAGCGGGAGGGGGACCGGGGAGCTGTTTTTT. Protein sequence: CASSASGRGTGELFF. The rearrangement joins TRBV12-3 or TRBV12-4 to TRBJ2-2, with 12 bases identical to TRBD2. There are 15 residues in the CDR3. Trimming cost V 6 bases and J 5 bases; bases outside gene matches: 4.